This T cell receptor (beta chain) was sequenced in a study of blood T cell repertoires in COVID-19. Libraries were prepared by immunoSEQ multiplex PCR; TCRdb keeps only in-frame clonotypes and omits some of them. The sample yields 150,000 or so clones, around 81% seen once. In terms of age and location, participants ranged from roughly 18 to 95 years and lived in under 30 US areas. The receptor was isolated from a man aged 35 to 55 who had recovered from COVID-19. Sequencing input: PBMCs or T cells enriched from blood (not recorded which).

The CDR3 is CASSPIPGNSPLHF. CDR3 DNA sequence: TGTGCCAGCAGTCCGATACCAGGGAATTCACCCCTCCACTTT. The chain combines TRBV2 with TRBJ1-6, with D perhaps matching TRBD1 (5 bases). Germline assignment: CDR1 SNHLY and CDR2 FYNNEI. V lost 5 bases to trimming and J lost 7 bases, with 12 bases between them. CDR3 length: 14 residues.